These 22 T cell receptor beta chains were all obtained from the same sample, sequenced in a study of blood T cell repertoires in COVID-19. Method: immunoSEQ multiplex PCR; TCRdb's copy keeps in-frame clones and lacks some. The repertoire holds about 36,000 clones, with roughly four fifths as singletons. The sequenced sample consisted of peripheral blood. The source of these receptors is a human donor in a cohort sampled during active or convalescent COVID-19. The donor label of this sample is uncertain.

The chain combines TRBV3-1 (or the pseudogene TRBV3-2) with TRBJ2-5; a possible D gene is TRBD2 (5 bases). CDR3 length: 17 amino acids. The germline gives CDR1 LGHDT, CDR2 YNNKEL (reference sequence). The V and J ends lost 1 base and 2 bases respectively, with 17 bases between them. The CDR3 here is CASSQGTPGSGQETQYF. The CDR3 DNA reads as TGTGCCAGCAGCCAAGGCACCCCGGGATCCGGGCAAGAGACCCAGTACTTC.

This chain uses TRBV5-6 with TRBJ1-6; 7 positions match TRBD1. The V gene end was trimmed by 5 bases and the J gene end by 11 bases; junction bases not matched to a gene: 7. This CDR3 is 13 amino acids long. Germline V gene data show CDR1 as SGHDT and CDR2 as YYEEEE. The CDR3 sequence: CASSLQGRPPLHF. DNA of the CDR3: TGTGCCAGCAGTCTACAGGGGCGACCACCCCTCCACTTT.

This chain links TRBV29-1 with TRBJ2-1; possibly TRBD2 for D (5 bases). V dropped 8 bases and J dropped 3 bases, with 8 bases sitting between them. The CDR3 has 11 residues. CDR1 is SQVTM and CDR2 is ANQGSEA in the germline V gene. This CDR3 is CSSGLYNEQFF. The DNA of the CDR3 is TGCAGCTCCGGACTCTACAATGAGCAGTTCTTC.

In DNA, the CDR3 is TGTGCCAGCAGCACCGGGACAGGGAAATCCTACGAGCAGTACTTC. It yields the protein CASSTGTGKSYEQYF. The chain has TRBV2 and TRBJ2-7, with 9 nucleotides matching TRBD1. This CDR3 spans 15 amino acids. Trimming cost V 6 bases and J 1 base; bases outside gene matches: 7. Germline V lookup: CDR1 SNHLY, CDR2 FYNNEI. The entire variable domain, with the rest obtained from reference TRBV2 and TRBJ2-7, is as follows: EPEVTQTPSHQVTQMGQEVILRCVPISNHLYFYWYRQILGQKVEFLVSFYNNEISEKSEIFDDQFSVERPDGSNFTLKIRSTKLEDSAMYFCASSTGTGKSYEQYFGPGTRLTVT.

V gene TRBV18 combines with J gene TRBJ2-4, with 9 bases matching TRBD1. Germline-derived CDR1 and CDR2 are KGHSH and LQKENI. The CDR3 runs to 21 residues. Losses at the gene ends were 3 bases for V and 0 bases for J; bases not matched to a gene: 18. The CDR3: CASSPLRLGQGTDLAKNIQYF. The CDR3 nucleotides are TGTGCCAGCTCACCCCTCCGCCTAGGACAGGGGACCGATCTAGCCAAAAACATTCAGTACTTC.

The chain recombines TRBV7-8 with TRBJ2-7; no clear D gene. This CDR3 contains 14 residues. Germline V CDR1 and CDR2: SGHVS, FQNEAQ. The V end was cut by 0 bases, the J end by 5 bases, with 11 bases between. CDR3 nucleotide sequence: TGTGCCAGCAGCTTAGCGGGCGCTACTCACGAGCAGTACTTC. Its protein is CASSLAGATHEQYF.

The rearrangement uses TRBV16 and TRBJ2-3, with D possibly TRBD1 on 5 matching bases. The CDR3 covers 15 residues. Per the germline V gene, CDR1 is KGHSY and CDR2 is FQNENV. V lost 2 bases, J lost 2 bases, and 11 bases lay in between. In nucleotides, the CDR3 is TGTGCCAGCAGCCAACCCCAGGGTGACACAGATACGCAGTATTTT. This gives the protein CASSQPQGDTDTQYF.

This chain connects TRBV20-1 to TRBJ2-7; D possibly corresponds to TRBD2 (6 bases). The V end lost 7 bases, the J end lost 1 base, and 8 bases lay between the germline ends. There are 11 residues in the CDR3. Germline CDR1 reads DFQATT; CDR2 reads SNEGSKA (reference sequence). In nucleotides, the CDR3 is TGCAGTGAGGGGACTTCCTACGAGCAGTACTTC. It translates to CSEGTSYEQYF.

The chain combines TRBV24-1 with TRBJ2-5; 8 bases are a match to TRBD2. This CDR3 is built from 13 residues. The germline V gene has CDR1 KGHDR and CDR2 SFDVKD. The junction had 2 bases not matched to a gene; V was cut back by 5 bases and J by 4 bases. The CDR3: CATSALAGETQYF. CDR3 bases: TGTGCCACCAGTGCCCTAGCGGGAGAGACCCAGTACTTC.

The rearrangement joins TRBV6-6 to TRBJ1-3, with D possibly TRBD1 on 6 matching bases. The length of the CDR3 is 16 residues. V was trimmed by 5 bases and J by 0 bases, leaving 14 bases between them. Germline V gene data show CDR1 as MNHNY and CDR2 as SVGAGI (reference sequence). The CDR3 here is CASSLRGGGSGNTIYF. Here the CDR3 DNA reads TGTGCCAGCAGTCTCAGGGGCGGGGGCTCTGGAAACACCATATATTTT.

The rearrangement joins TRBV10-2 to TRBJ2-7; possibly TRBD1 for D (6 bases). V was shortened by 3 bases and J by 3 bases, with 12 bases between the two germline ends. The germline CDR1 and CDR2 sequences are WSHSY and SAAADI. The CDR3 length is 14 residues. The CDR3 loop reads CASSDWDKYYEQYF. CDR3 nucleotides: TGCGCCAGCAGTGATTGGGACAAGTACTACGAGCAGTACTTC.

This CDR3 is CASSEPGTNEKLFF. The CDR3, as DNA: TGTGCCAGCAGTGAACCAGGGACTAATGAAAAACTGTTTTTT. The chain carries TRBV25-1 and TRBJ1-4; tentatively, D is TRBD1 (5 bases). The CDR3 totals 14 residues. Germline V gene lookup returns CDR1 MGHDK and CDR2 SYGVNS. Trimming removed 2 bases from V and 2 bases from J, with 6 bases in between. The full variable domain, completed using reference TRBV25-1 and TRBJ1-4, is EADIYQTPRYLVIGTGKKITLECSQTMGHDKMYWYQQDPGMELHLIHYSYGVNSTEKGDLSSESTVSRIRTEHFPLTLESARPSHTSQYLCASSEPGTNEKLFFGSGTQLSVL.

The chain uses TRBV7-2 and TRBJ1-4, with D possibly TRBD1 on 6 matching bases. CDR1 is SGHTA, CDR2 FQGNSA, per germline. The CDR3 loop spans 14 amino acids. V was clipped by 4 bases and J by 5 bases, with 11 bases between them. CDR3 loop: CTSSSGQPNEKLFF. CDR3 in DNA: TGTACCAGCAGCTCTGGACAGCCCAATGAAAAACTGTTTTTT.

V usage is TRBV28 and J usage is TRBJ2-7, with TRBD1 identical over 8 bases. Germline-derived CDR1 and CDR2 are MDHEN and SYDVKM. This CDR3 region has 14 residues. After removal of 6 bases from V and 3 bases from J, the junction contained 7 bases not matched to a gene. CDR3: CASSRPGGRYEQYF. The CDR3 DNA sequence: TGTGCCAGCAGCCGTCCAGGGGGCCGCTACGAGCAGTACTTC.

The chain recombines TRBV7-2 with TRBJ2-2; 8 bases map to TRBD2. The CDR3 loop spans 16 amino acids. CDR1 and CDR2 (germline): SGHTA, FQGNSA. J was trimmed by 7 bases and V by 5 bases; bases with no gene match: 12. The CDR3 coding sequence is TGTGCCAGCAGCGTGCGACTAGCGCGCCAAGGCGGGGAGCTGTTTTTT. Encoded protein: CASSVRLARQGGELFF. Together with reference TRBV7-2 and TRBJ2-2, the CDR3 gives the full variable domain: GAGVSQSPSNKVTEKGKDVELRCDPISGHTALYWYRQSLGQGLEFLIYFQGNSAPDKSGLPSDRFSAERTGGSVSTLTIQRTQQEDSAVYLCASSVRLARQGGELFFGEGSRLTVL.

This sequence joins TRBV7-9 and TRBJ1-1; D is unresolved. The CDR3 is 13 residues long. Germline CDR1 is SEHNR and CDR2 is FQNEAQ (reference sequence). Trimming removed 5 bases at V and 1 base at J, with 8 bases between. CDR3 sequence reads: CASSPRKNTEAFF. CDR3 nucleotides: TGTGCCAGCAGCCCCAGAAAGAACACTGAAGCTTTCTTT. The full variable domain, rest sourced from reference TRBV7-9 and TRBJ1-1, is DTGVSQNPRHKITKRGQNVTFRCDPISEHNRLYWYRQTLGQGPEFLTYFQNEAQLEKSRLLSDRFSAERPKGSFSTLEIQRTEQGDSAMYLCASSPRKNTEAFFGQGTRLTVV.

The chain joins TRBV2 to TRBJ1-3, with TRBD1 as a possible D gene (5 bases). V lost 6 bases and J 11 bases, leaving 14 bases between the germline ends. This CDR3 contains 12 residues. Germline V gives CDR1 SNHLY, CDR2 FYNNEI. The CDR3 spells CASRGGLSAIYF. In DNA form, the CDR3 reads TGTGCCAGCAGGGGGGGACTGAGCGCCATATATTTT.

V is TRBV24-1 and J is TRBJ2-6, with TRBD2 matching over 7 bases. CDR3 length: 14 amino acids. V lost 6 bases to trimming and J lost 3 bases; unmatched junction nucleotides: 1. Per the germline V gene, CDR1 is KGHDR and CDR2 is SFDVKD. The CDR3 DNA follows: TGTGCCACCAGTCCGGGGGGTGGGGCCAACGTCCTGACTTTC. This translates into CATSPGGGANVLTF.

This clone has just one count. J is TRBJ2-3 and V is TRBV9; 10 nucleotides match TRBD2. CDR3 length: 16 residues. V dropped 0 bases and J dropped 2; count of bases not matched to a gene: 3. The germline V gene has CDR1 SGDLS and CDR2 YYNGEE. CDR3 nucleotides: TGTGCCAGCAGCGTAGCTAGCGGGGGATTCACAGATACGCAGTATTTT. Amino acids: CASSVASGGFTDTQYF.

The chain couples TRBV6-2 or TRBV6-3 to TRBJ2-7; 10 positions agree with TRBD2. The CDR3 runs 14 residues. Germline V lookup: CDR1 MNHEY, CDR2 SVGEGT. Trimming took 6 bases from V and 2 from J; bases not matched to a gene: 4. This chain's CDR3 is CASSWTSGPYEQYF. The DNA for the CDR3 is TGTGCCAGCAGCTGGACTAGCGGACCCTACGAGCAGTACTTC.

The chain joins TRBV18 to TRBJ1-1; weak D call: TRBD1 (5 bases). The CDR3 extends over 15 amino acids. Trimming removed 0 bases at V and 2 bases at J, with 10 bases between. Germline V CDR1 and CDR2: KGHSH, LQKENI. The CDR3 DNA follows: TGTGCCAGCTCACCACCAGGGGCTAGAAACACTGAAGCTTTCTTT. Its protein product is CASSPPGARNTEAFF. The whole variable domain, remainder taken from reference TRBV18 and TRBJ1-1, is NAGVMQNPRHLVRRRGQEARLRCSPMKGHSHVYWYRQLPEEGLKFMVYLQKENIIDESGMPKERFSAEFPKEGPSILRIQQVVRGDSAAYFCASSPPGARNTEAFFGQGTRLTVV.

The chain uses TRBV7-9 and TRBJ1-3, with D possibly TRBD1 on 6 matching bases. This CDR3 contains 16 residues. Trimming pared 5 bases from V and 0 bases from J, leaving 14 bases between. Germline-derived CDR1 and CDR2 are SEHNR and FQNEAQ (reference sequence). The CDR3 region has the DNA TGTGCCAGCAGCCCCGGGACAATGAGCTCTGGAAACACCATATATTTT. Protein: CASSPGTMSSGNTIYF.